Below are 8 T cell receptor beta chains sequenced from a single sample in a study of blood T cells in healthy people across ages. Primers used in a second PCR of about 6 to 11 cycles were a sample-barcoded 5' primer and a J-beta primer mix. TCRdb re-called the 5' RACE reads through MiXCR, storing one row per CDR3 protein. This sample has about 1.4 million distinct CDR3 sequences, with around 59% found just once. Source material: blood. These receptors came from a man in his late teens or twenties in good health.

The J gene is TRBJ2-1, the V gene TRBV29-1, with D hard to call. The CDR3 length is 14 residues. Germline assignment: CDR1 SQVTM and CDR2 ANQGSEA. Trimming took off 4 bases at V and 0 bases at J, with 10 bases between the two ends. For the CDR3, the DNA is TGCAGCGTTGGGCCATCGATCTCCTACAATGAGCAGTTCTTC. Translation: CSVGPSISYNEQFF.

The chain has TRBV6-2 or TRBV6-3 and TRBJ2-5; TRBD2 is a possible D gene (6 bases). CDR3 size: 16 residues. CDR1 and CDR2 (germline): MNHEY, SVGEGT. V lost 2 bases and J 5 bases, leaving 18 bases between the germline ends. Written as DNA, the CDR3 is TGTGCCAGCAGTTACGTCTCGGAGGGAGGTAGGGAGACCCAGTACTTC. This encodes CASSYVSEGGRETQYF.

The chain employs TRBV20-1 and TRBJ2-1; 11 nucleotides agree with TRBD2. Germline V CDR1 and CDR2: DFQATT, SNEGSKA (reference sequence). The V gene end was trimmed by 3 bases and the J gene end by 0 bases; junction bases not matched to a gene: 10. This CDR3 region has 18 residues. In nucleotides, the CDR3 is TGCAGTGCTAGCGGGGGACTAGCGGAAAGTCCCTCCTACAATGAGCAGTTCTTC. This codes for CSASGGLAESPSYNEQFF.

This clonotype has more than one count but fewer than ten. The chain couples TRBV20-1 to TRBJ1-5; 8 bases match TRBD1. The length of the CDR3 is 14 residues. CDR1 DFQATT and CDR2 SNEGSKA come from the germline V gene (reference sequence). The J segment lost 7 bases and the V segment lost 3 bases, leaving 8 bases of the junction unmatched. The CDR3: CSASRSGGWQPQHF. The CDR3 bases are TGCAGTGCTAGTCGGTCAGGGGGCTGGCAGCCCCAGCATTTT.

The V call is TRBV2, the J call TRBJ1-2; D perhaps matches TRBD1 (5 bases). The CDR3 runs 12 residues. V was cut by 9 bases and J by 6 bases, with 14 bases left in between. CDR1 and CDR2 from the germline V gene are SNHLY and FYNNEI. CDR3: CARVKMGHGYTF. CDR3 in DNA: TGTGCCAGGGTCAAGATGGGGCATGGCTACACCTTC.

V is TRBV11-2 and J is TRBJ1-2, with D possibly TRBD1 on 5 matching bases. V was clipped by 2 bases and J by 6 bases, with 16 bases between them. The CDR3 runs 15 residues. The germline V gene encodes CDR1 SGHAT and CDR2 FQNNGV. The CDR3 is CASSLLKGQGDGYTF. The CDR3 DNA reads TGTGCCAGCAGCTTACTAAAGGGGCAGGGTGATGGCTACACCTTC.

Only a few counts were recorded for this clonotype. The chain couples TRBV27 to TRBJ2-7; no definite D call. CDR1 is MNHEY, CDR2 SMNVEV, per germline (reference sequence). V lost 7 bases to trimming and J lost 3 bases, with 16 bases between them. The length of the CDR3 is 14 residues. CDR3 amino acids: CASKPGSLGYEQYF. The CDR3 region has the DNA TGTGCCAGCAAGCCAGGATCACTTGGCTACGAGCAGTACTTC.

This chain uses TRBV5-6 with TRBJ2-5, with 7 bases that match TRBD1. The J call may not be correct, given that the DNA end is closer to TRBJ2-4. This CDR3 contains 14 residues. Germline-derived CDR1 and CDR2 are SGHDT and YYEEEE. The CDR3 sequence: CASSGRTGENIQYF. The CDR3 DNA reads as TGTGCCAGCAGCGGACGGACAGGAGAAAACATTCAGTACTTC.